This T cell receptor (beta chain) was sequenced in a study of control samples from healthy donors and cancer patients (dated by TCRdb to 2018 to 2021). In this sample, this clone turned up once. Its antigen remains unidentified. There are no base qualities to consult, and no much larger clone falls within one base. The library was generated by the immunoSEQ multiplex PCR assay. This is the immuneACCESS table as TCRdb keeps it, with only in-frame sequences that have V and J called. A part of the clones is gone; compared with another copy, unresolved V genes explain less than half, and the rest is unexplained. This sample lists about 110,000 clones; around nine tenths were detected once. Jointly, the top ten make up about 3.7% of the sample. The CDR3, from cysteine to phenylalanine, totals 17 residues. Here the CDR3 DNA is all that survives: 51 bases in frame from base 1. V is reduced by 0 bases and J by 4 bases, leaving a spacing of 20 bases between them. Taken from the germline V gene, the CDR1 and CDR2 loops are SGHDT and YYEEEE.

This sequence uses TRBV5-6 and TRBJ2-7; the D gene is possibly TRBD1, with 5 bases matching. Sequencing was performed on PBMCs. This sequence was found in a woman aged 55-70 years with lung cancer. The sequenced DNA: TGTGCCAGCAGCTTGGCTATAAAACAGGTGGGGTTTTACGAGCAGTACTTC. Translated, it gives CASSLAIKQVGFYEQYF.